A selection of T cell receptor beta chains follows, all from one sample in a study of cytomegalovirus exposure and HLA in healthy donors. Clones were sequenced by immunoSEQ multiplex PCR, and TCRdb holds only the in-frame ones, with some missing. The sample consists of fewer than 250,000 clones, approximately 77% of them appearing once. Sequenced input: PBMCs. Every receptor here comes from a man aged 35 to 55 in good health and CMV-seropositive. The CDR3 runs from the conserved cysteine through the conserved F or W. A D gene is named only where the DNA matches it firmly. The size field is filled for only some rows; it gives once, few, many or a size class.

-	TRBV4-1	TRBJ2-3	-	TGCGCCAGCAGCCAAGCCTCGCCGGACTTCCGAACAGATACGCAGTATTTT	CASSQASPDFRTDTQYF
-	TRBV6-1	TRBJ2-7	-	TGTGCCAGCAGTCTCACAGGGATCCCAGCCTACGAGCAGTACTTC	CASSLTGIPAYEQYF
-	TRBV4-2	TRBJ1-1	-	TGTGCCAGCAGCCAACCCCAAGGGGGGGGCCGGGCGAACACTGAAGCTTTCTTT	CASSQPQGGGRANTEAFF
TRBD1	TRBV29-1	TRBJ1-1	few	TGCAGCGTTGATAAGGGGGCGGGGCCGCGGGAAGCTTTCTTT	CSVDKGAGPREAFF
TRBD1	TRBV9	TRBJ1-2	-	TGTGCCAGCAGCCCCCAGGGGGGAAACTATGGCTACACCTTC	CASSPQGGNYGYTF
TRBD2	TRBV7-6	TRBJ2-1	few	TGTGCCAGCAGCTTAGGACTAGCGGGGAGAACAGGGGAGCAGTTCTTC	CASSLGLAGRTGEQFF
TRBD1	TRBV6-5	TRBJ1-2	-	TGTGCCAGCAAGCCCTCCGGGACAGTCAACTATGGCTACACCTTC	CASKPSGTVNYGYTF
TRBD1	TRBV5-6	TRBJ2-1	-	TGTGCCAGCAGCTTGGGGAAGGGGGCTTGGAGGAATGAGCAGTTCTTC	CASSLGKGAWRNEQFF
TRBD1	TRBV6-1	TRBJ2-7	once	TGTGCCAGCAACCCGGGACAGGAGTCCTACGAGCAGTACTTC	CASNPGQESYEQYF
TRBD1	TRBV7-8	TRBJ2-2	once	TGTGCCAGCAGCTTTCTCCGGGACAGGAGCACCGGGGAGCTGTTTTTT	CASSFLRDRSTGELFF
TRBD2	TRBV7-3	TRBJ2-5	-	TGTGCCAGCAGCTTCGGGGGGTCAGTTGGAGAGACCCAGTACTTC	CASSFGGSVGETQYF
-	TRBV28	TRBJ1-4	-	TGTGCCAGCATCAGGGCGGGGGATGAAAAACTGTTTTTT	CASIRAGDEKLFF
-	TRBV19	TRBJ1-2	-	TGTGCCAGTGGGTTCTATTCGGCAGGGAACTATGGCTACACCTTC	CASGFYSAGNYGYTF
TRBD2	TRBV7-9	TRBJ2-1	once	TGTGCCAGCAGCTTACCAGGACTAGCGGAGCAGTTCTTC	CASSLPGLAEQFF
TRBD1	TRBV11-1	TRBJ1-1	once	TGTGCCAGCAGCTGGACAGGGAACACTGAAGCTTTCTTT	CASSWTGNTEAFF
-	TRBV5-4	TRBJ2-7	-	TGTGCCAGCAGCTTGGCCCAGGGCTACGAGCAGTACTTC	CASSLAQGYEQYF
TRBD2	TRBV5-1	TRBJ2-1	-	TGCGCCAGCAGCTTGGGCCCCGTTACTAGCGGGGAAAATGAGCAGTTCTTC	CASSLGPVTSGENEQFF
TRBD2	TRBV11-2	TRBJ2-7	-	TGTGCCAGCAGCTCAGTAGCGAGCGGGGGGGCTTACGAGCAGTACTTC	CASSSVASGGAYEQYF
-	TRBV29-1	TRBJ1-2	few	TGCAGCGTTACCCGGAGCGGGTTTGGGGATCTCGGCTACACCTTC	CSVTRSGFGDLGYTF
-	TRBV2	TRBJ1-5	-	TGTGCCAGCAGTGAAAAACAGGCCGGTCAGCCCCAGCATTTT	CASSEKQAGQPQHF
-	TRBV6-5	TRBJ1-6	-	TGTGCCAGCAGTTATTCATCTGAGTCACCCCTCCACTTT	CASSYSSESPLHF
TRBD1	TRBV7-9	TRBJ1-5	few	TGTGCCAGCAGCGCCCGGGACAGGGAGATGGGGCCCCAGCATTTT	CASSARDREMGPQHF
TRBD1	TRBV6-1	TRBJ1-2	-	TGTGCCAGCAGACCCGGGACAGGTTCTAACTATGGCTACACCTTC	CASRPGTGSNYGYTF
-	TRBV5-8	TRBJ1-1	-	TGTGCCAGCAGCCGGGGACAATTTGGAGCTGAAGCTTTCTTT	CASSRGQFGAEAFF
TRBD1	TRBV9	TRBJ2-5	-	TGTGCCAGCAGCGTAGGAGCCGGGACAGACCTCCAAGAGACCCAGTACTTC	CASSVGAGTDLQETQYF
-	TRBV27	TRBJ1-1	-	TGTGCCAGCAGAATAGGTGTTAGGGTGGGGAGCCTAAACACTGAAGCTTTCTTT	CASRIGVRVGSLNTEAFF
TRBD1	TRBV5-1	TRBJ2-1	-	TGCGCCAGCAGCGGAAGGACAGGGGACAATGAGCAGTTCTTC	CASSGRTGDNEQFF
TRBD2	TRBV10-3	TRBJ2-5	-	TGTGCCATCAGTGCCGGGGGGGGCGGTGAGACCCAGTACTTC	CAISAGGGGETQYF
TRBD1	TRBV14	TRBJ1-6	-	TGTGCCAGCAGCTCTCCGGCGGCGCCACGGCGGGGACAGGGGATTCCACCCCTCCACTTT	CASSSPAAPRRGQGIPPLHF
TRBD1	TRBV5-1	TRBJ1-5	-	TGCGCCAGCAGCTTGGAGGGACAGTCAGTTCAGCCCCAGCATTTT	CASSLEGQSVQPQHF
TRBD2	TRBV10-3	TRBJ2-1	-	TGTGCCATCAGTGAACTAGCGGGAGATTGGGAGCAGTTCTTC	CAISELAGDWEQFF
-	TRBV6-1	TRBJ2-1	-	TGTGCCAGCGGGGGCGGGAGCTCCTACAATGAGCAGTTCTTC	CASGGGSSYNEQFF
TRBD1	TRBV7-8	TRBJ1-1	once	TGTGCCAGCAGCCTTCGGACAGGCGATTTGACTGAAGCTTTCTTT	CASSLRTGDLTEAFF
-	TRBV5-1	TRBJ2-3	-	TGCGCCAGCAGCTTGGATACAGGGGGGGCAGATACGCAGTATTTT	CASSLDTGGADTQYF
-	TRBV6-1	TRBJ1-4	-	TGTGCCAGCAGTGAAGGACAGGCAACTAATGAAAAACTGTTTTTT	CASSEGQATNEKLFF
TRBD1	TRBV6-1	TRBJ2-2	-	TGTGCCAGCAGTGAACTCACAGGGGAGTCCGGGGAGCTGTTTTTT	CASSELTGESGELFF
-	TRBV2	TRBJ1-1	-	TGTGCCAGCAGTGAAGTGGAGGGGATCTCGTCGAAAGCTTTCTTT	CASSEVEGISSKAFF
TRBD1	TRBV11-3	TRBJ2-2	-	TGTGCCAGCAGATATACCGGGACAGGGGCCACCGGGGAGCTGTTTTTT	CASRYTGTGATGELFF
-	TRBV2	TRBJ1-5	-	TGTGCCAGCAGTGAAGGGAGGAATCAGCCCCAGCATTTT	CASSEGRNQPQHF
-	TRBV19	TRBJ1-1	-	TGTGCCACGGACCGGGGGACTGAAGCTTTCTTT	CATDRGTEAFF
TRBD1	TRBV25-1	TRBJ2-5	-	TGTGCCAGCAGTGCCACCACAGGGGGCTTAATAGAGACCCAGTACTTC	CASSATTGGLIETQYF